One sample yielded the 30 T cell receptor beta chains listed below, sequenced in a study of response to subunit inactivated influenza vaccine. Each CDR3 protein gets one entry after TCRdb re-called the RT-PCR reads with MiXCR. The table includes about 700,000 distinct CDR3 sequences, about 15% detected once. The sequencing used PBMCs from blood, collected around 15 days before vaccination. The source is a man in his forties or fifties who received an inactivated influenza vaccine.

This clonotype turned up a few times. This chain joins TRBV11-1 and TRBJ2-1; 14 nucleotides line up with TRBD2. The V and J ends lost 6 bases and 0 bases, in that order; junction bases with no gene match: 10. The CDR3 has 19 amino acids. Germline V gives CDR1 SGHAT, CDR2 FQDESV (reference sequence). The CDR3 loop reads CASSSGLAGATSSYNEQFF. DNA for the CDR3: TGTGCCAGCAGTTCGGGACTAGCGGGAGCAACCTCCTCCTACAATGAGCAGTTCTTC.

CDR3 loop: CASSQVWVPPTEQYF. As DNA, the CDR3 is TGCGCCAGCAGCCAAGTATGGGTCCCCCCCACCGAGCAGTACTTC. The rearrangement joins TRBV4-1 to TRBJ2-7; D is unresolved. The CDR3 totals 15 residues. The V end was cut by 1 base, the J end by 6 bases, with 16 bases between. Germline assignment: CDR1 MGHRA and CDR2 YSYEKL.

CDR3 in DNA: TGTGCTAGTGGGACTAGCGGGGGGGCCCGAACCGGGGAGCTGTTTTTT. This encodes CASGTSGGARTGELFF. The gene calls are TRBV12-5 and TRBJ2-2; 14 nucleotides agree with TRBD2. The CDR3 loop spans 16 amino acids. The trim removed 6 bases at V and 5 bases at J, leaving 5 bases unmatched. Germline lookup yields CDR1 LGHNT and CDR2 FRNRAP.

CDR3 nucleotide sequence: TGCAGTGCTTGGGACAGGGCGAGCTATGGCTACACCTTC. This translates into CSAWDRASYGYTF. The genes are TRBV20-1 and TRBJ1-2; TRBD1 aligns across 9 bases. This CDR3 is built from 13 residues. V shed 5 bases, J shed 4 bases, and the junction held 5 bases outside the gene matches. The germline V gene encodes CDR1 DFQATT and CDR2 SNEGSKA (reference sequence).

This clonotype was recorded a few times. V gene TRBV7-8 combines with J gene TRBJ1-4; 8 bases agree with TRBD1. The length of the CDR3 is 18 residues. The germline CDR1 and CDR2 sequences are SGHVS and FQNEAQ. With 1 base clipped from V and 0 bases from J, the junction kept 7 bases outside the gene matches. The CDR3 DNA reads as TGTGCCAGCAGCTTAGTGGGCAGGGGGCGAGCAACTAATGAAAAACTGTTTTTT. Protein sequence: CASSLVGRGRATNEKLFF. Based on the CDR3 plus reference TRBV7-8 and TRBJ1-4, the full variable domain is GAGVSQSPRYKVAKRGQDVALRCDPISGHVSLFWYQQALGQGPEFLTYFQNEAQLDKSGLPSDRFFAERPEGSVSTLKIQRTQQEDSAVYLCASSLVGRGRATNEKLFFGSGTQLSVL.

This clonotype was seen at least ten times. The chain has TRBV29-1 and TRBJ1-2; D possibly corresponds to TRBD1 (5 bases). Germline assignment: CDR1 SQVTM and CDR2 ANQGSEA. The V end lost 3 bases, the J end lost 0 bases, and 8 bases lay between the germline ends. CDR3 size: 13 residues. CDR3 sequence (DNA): TGCAGCGTTGATGGGGGGTCTAACTATGGCTACACCTTC. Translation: CSVDGGSNYGYTF.

This chain's CDR3 is CASSKGSDQETQYF. The CDR3 coding sequence is TGTGCCAGCAGCAAGGGAAGCGACCAAGAGACCCAGTACTTC. The chain has TRBV11-2 and TRBJ2-5; no reliable D call. The germline CDR1 and CDR2 sequences are SGHAT and FQNNGV. The CDR3 is made up of 14 amino acids. Trimming left V 5 bases short and J 0 bases short, with 10 bases between.

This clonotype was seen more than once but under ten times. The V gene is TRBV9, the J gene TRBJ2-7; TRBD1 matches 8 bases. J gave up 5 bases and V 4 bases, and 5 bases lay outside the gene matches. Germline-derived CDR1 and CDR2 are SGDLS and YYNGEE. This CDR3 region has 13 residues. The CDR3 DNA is TGTGCCAGCAGCCCCGACAGGGGTAACGAGCAGTACTTC. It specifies CASSPDRGNEQYF.

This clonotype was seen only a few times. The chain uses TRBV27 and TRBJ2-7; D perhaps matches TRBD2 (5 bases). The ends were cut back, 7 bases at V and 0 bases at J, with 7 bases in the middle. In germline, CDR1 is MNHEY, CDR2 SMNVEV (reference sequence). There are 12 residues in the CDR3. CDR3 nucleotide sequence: TGTGCCAGCATCGGGAACTCCTACGAGCAGTACTTC. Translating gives CASIGNSYEQYF.

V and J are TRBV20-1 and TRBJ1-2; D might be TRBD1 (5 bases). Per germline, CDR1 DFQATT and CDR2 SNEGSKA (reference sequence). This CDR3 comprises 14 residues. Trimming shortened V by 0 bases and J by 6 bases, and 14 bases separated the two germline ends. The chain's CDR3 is CSARDQAGNNGYTF. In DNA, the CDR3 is TGCAGTGCTAGAGATCAAGCAGGGAATAATGGCTACACCTTC.

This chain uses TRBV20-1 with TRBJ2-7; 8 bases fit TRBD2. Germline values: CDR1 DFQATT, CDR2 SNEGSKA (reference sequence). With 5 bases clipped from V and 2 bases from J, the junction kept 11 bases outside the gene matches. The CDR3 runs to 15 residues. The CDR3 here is CSAPFPGLAPYEQYF. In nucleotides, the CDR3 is TGCAGTGCTCCTTTCCCCGGACTAGCTCCCTACGAGCAGTACTTC.

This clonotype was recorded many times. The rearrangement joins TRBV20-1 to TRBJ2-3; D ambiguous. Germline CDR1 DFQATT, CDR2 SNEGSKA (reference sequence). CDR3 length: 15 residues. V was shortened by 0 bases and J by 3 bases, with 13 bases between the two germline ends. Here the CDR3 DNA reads TGCAGTGCTAGAGATAGTACAAGAGGAACAGATACGCAGTATTTT. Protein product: CSARDSTRGTDTQYF.

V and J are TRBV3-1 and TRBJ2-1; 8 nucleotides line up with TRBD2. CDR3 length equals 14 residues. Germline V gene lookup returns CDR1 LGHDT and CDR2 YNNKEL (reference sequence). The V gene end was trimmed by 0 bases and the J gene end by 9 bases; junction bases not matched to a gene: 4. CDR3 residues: CASSQEGTSGEQFF. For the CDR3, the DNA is TGTGCCAGCAGCCAAGAAGGCACTAGCGGTGAGCAGTTCTTC.

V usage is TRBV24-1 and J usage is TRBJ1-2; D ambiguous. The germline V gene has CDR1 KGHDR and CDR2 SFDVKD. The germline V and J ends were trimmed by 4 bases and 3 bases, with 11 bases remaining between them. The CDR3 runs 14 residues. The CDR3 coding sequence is TGTGCCACCAGTGACCTGAGGCGGGACTATGGCTACACCTTC. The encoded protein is CATSDLRRDYGYTF.

The chain's CDR3 is CSARDPWGDTQYF. The DNA for the CDR3 is TGCAGTGCTAGAGATCCGTGGGGCGATACGCAGTATTTT. The gene calls are TRBV20-1 and TRBJ2-3; possibly TRBD1 for D (5 bases). Per the germline V gene, CDR1 is DFQATT and CDR2 is SNEGSKA (reference sequence). The CDR3 has 13 amino acids. V lost 0 bases and J 6 bases, leaving 10 bases between the germline ends.

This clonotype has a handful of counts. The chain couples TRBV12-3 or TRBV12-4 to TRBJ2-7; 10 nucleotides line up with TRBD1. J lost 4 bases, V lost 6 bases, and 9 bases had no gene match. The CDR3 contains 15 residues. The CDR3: CASSSDRDRGYEQYF. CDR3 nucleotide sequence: TGTGCCAGCAGCTCAGACCGGGACAGGGGTTACGAGCAGTACTTC.

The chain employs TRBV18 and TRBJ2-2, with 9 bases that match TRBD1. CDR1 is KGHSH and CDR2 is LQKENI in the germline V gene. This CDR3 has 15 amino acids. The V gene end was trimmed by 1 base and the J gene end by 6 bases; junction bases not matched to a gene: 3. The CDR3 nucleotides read TGTGCCAGCTCACCACGGGACAGGGTTTCCGGGGAGCTGTTTTTT. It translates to CASSPRDRVSGELFF.

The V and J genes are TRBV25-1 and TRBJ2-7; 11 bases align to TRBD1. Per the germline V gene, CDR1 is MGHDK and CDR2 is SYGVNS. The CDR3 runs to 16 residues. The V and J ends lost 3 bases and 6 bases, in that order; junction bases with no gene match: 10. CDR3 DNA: TGTGCCAGCAGTGACCCTCGGACAGGGGGCGCGGGCGAGCAGTACTTC. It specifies CASSDPRTGGAGEQYF.

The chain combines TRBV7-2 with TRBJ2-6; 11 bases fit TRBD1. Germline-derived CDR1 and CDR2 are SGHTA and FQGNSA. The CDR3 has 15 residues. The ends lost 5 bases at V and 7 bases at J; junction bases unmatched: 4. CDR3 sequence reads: CASSTGTGGANVLTF. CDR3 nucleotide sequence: TGTGCCAGCAGCACCGGGACAGGGGGAGCCAACGTCCTGACTTTC.

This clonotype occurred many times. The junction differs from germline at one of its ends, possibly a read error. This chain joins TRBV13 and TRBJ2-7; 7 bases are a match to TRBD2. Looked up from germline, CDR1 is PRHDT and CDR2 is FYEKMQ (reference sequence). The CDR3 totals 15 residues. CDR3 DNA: TGCGCCAGCAGCTTGGGGCGGGGGAGCTCCTACGAGCAGTACTTC. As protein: CASSLGRGSSYEQYF.

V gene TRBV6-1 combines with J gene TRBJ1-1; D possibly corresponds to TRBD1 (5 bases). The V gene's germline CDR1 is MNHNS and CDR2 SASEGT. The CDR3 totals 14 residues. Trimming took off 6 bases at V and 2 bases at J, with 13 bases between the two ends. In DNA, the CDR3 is TGTGCCAGCAGAAAACACGGGGCAAACACTGAAGCTTTCTTT. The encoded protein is CASRKHGANTEAFF.

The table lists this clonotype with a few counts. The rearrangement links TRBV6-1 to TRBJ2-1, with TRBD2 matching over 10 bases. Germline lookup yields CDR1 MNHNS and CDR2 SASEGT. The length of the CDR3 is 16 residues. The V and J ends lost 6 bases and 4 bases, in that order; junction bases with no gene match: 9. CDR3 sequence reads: CASRVRTSGLYNEQFF. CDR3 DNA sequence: TGTGCCAGCAGGGTTAGGACTAGCGGCCTGTACAATGAGCAGTTCTTC.

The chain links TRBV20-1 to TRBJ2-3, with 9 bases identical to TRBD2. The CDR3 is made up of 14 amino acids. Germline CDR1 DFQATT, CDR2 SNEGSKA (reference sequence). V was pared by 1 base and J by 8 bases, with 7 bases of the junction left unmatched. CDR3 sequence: CSARGSGGTSTQYF. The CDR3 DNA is TGCAGTGCTAGAGGTAGCGGGGGCACCAGTACGCAGTATTTT.

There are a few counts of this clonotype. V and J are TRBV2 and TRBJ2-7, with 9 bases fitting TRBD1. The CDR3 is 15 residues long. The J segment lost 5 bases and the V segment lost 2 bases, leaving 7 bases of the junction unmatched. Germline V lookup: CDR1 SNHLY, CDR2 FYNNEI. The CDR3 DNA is TGTGCCAGCAGTGAAATGGGAACAGGGGGCGACGAGCAGTACTTC. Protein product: CASSEMGTGGDEQYF.

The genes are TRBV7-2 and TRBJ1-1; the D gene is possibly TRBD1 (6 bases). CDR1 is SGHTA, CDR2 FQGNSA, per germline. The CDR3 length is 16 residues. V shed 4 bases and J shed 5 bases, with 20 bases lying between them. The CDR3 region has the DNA TGTGCCAGCAGCTCATCTCTGGGGGGCAGGGCTACTGAAGCTTTCTTT. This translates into CASSSSLGGRATEAFF.

This CDR3 is CASSDKGDLGEQYF. Here the CDR3 DNA reads TGTGCCAGCAGCGACAAGGGGGACCTGGGCGAGCAGTACTTC. V gene TRBV9 combines with J gene TRBJ2-7, with D perhaps matching TRBD1 (6 bases). This CDR3 has 14 amino acids. From germline, CDR1 is SGDLS and CDR2 YYNGEE. Trimming removed 3 bases at V and 6 bases at J, with 16 bases between. The variable domain in full, completed from reference TRBV9 and TRBJ2-7, reads DSGVTQTPKHLITATGQRVTLRCSPRSGDLSVYWYQQSLDQGLQFLIQYYNGEERAKGNILERFSAQQFPDLHSELNLSSLELGDSALYFCASSDKGDLGEQYFGPGTRLTVT.

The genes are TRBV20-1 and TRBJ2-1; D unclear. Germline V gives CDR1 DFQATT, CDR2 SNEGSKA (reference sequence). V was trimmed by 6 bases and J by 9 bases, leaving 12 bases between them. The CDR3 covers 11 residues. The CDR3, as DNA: TGCAGTGCCATCATAGCTTTTGAGCAGTTCTTC. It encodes CSAIIAFEQFF.

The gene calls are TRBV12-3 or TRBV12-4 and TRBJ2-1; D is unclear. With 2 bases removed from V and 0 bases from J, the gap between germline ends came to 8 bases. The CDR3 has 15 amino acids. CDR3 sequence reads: CASSLLQNSYNEQFF. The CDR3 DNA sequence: TGTGCCAGCAGTTTATTGCAGAACTCCTACAATGAGCAGTTCTTC.

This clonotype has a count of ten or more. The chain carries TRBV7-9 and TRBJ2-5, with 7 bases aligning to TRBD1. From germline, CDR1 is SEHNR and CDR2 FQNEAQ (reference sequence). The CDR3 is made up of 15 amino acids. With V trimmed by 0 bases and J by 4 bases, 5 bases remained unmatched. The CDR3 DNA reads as TGTGCCAGCAGCTTAGCACAGGGGTCGGGAGAGACCCAGTACTTC. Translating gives CASSLAQGSGETQYF. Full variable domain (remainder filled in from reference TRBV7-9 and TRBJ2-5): DTGVSQNPRHKITKRGQNVTFRCDPISEHNRLYWYRQTLGQGPEFLTYFQNEAQLEKSRLLSDRFSAERPKGSFSTLEIQRTEQGDSAMYLCASSLAQGSGETQYFGPGTRLLVL.

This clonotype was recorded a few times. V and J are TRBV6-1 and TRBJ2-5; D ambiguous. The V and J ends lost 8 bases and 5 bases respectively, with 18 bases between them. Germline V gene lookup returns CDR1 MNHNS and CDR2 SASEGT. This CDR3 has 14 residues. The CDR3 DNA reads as TGTGCCAGCCGAGCCCCTGGGGTCCGGGAGACCCAGTACTTC. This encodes CASRAPGVRETQYF.